This T cell receptor beta chain was sequenced during a study of blood T cell repertoires in COVID-19. Study in general: COVID-19 samples from acute and convalescent phases originated in the United States, Italy and Spain.

Germline CDR1 is SGHRS and CDR2 is YFSETQ. The CDR3 length is 12 residues. With 3 bases clipped from V and 6 bases from J, the junction kept 2 bases outside the gene matches. Using immunoSEQ multiplex PCR, the repertoire was profiled, and TCRdb retains in-frame clones only, with some absent. This sample has around 230,000 clones, with around 87% found just once. The study assigned cohorts using participant-reported clinical history. The gene calls are TRBV5-1 and TRBJ2-5; 7 bases line up with TRBD1. Sequenced input: PBMCs or T cells enriched from blood (not recorded which). The TCR sequence derives from a woman aged 35 to 49 with acute COVID-19. The DNA of the CDR3 is TGCGCCAGCAGCTCAGGGGGTCAGACCCAGTACTTC. It specifies CASSSGGQTQYF. The whole variable domain, filled in from reference TRBV5-1 and TRBJ2-5, reads KAGVTQTPRYLIKTRGQQVTLSCSPISGHRSVSWYQQTPGQGLQFLFEYFSETQRNKGNFPGRFSGRQFSNSRSEMNVSTLELGDSALYLCASSSGGQTQYFGPGTRLLVL.